The 6 T cell receptor beta chains reported below all come from one sample, sequenced in a study of beta chain features in type 1 diabetes. Study observations and caveats: Moderate but significant shortening of TCRB CDR3s was recorded in all four CD4+ subsets from Type 1 diabetes patients.

Every isolated RNA sample was fully reverse transcribed, so sequencing captured expressed TCRB transcripts. The data were produced by immunoSEQ multiplex PCR, yet TCRdb's version contains in-frame clones alone and is incomplete. Seen here are about 53,000 clones, 40% to 65% observed once, and the top ten hold 2.6%. These receptors have no identified antigens. Sequencing was done on a sample of Tregs from blood. The receptors stem from a woman in her thirties or forties with type 1 diabetes.

This clone has a handful of counts. The chain joins TRBV5-6 to TRBJ2-7, with 13 bases identical to TRBD2. Per germline, CDR1 SGHDT and CDR2 YYEEEE. The CDR3 has 16 residues. V trimming: 4 bases; J trimming: 3 bases; junction bases outside the gene matches: 7. The chain's CDR3 is CASSGGLAGSIYEQYF. The CDR3 nucleotides are TGTGCCAGCAGCGGGGGACTAGCGGGAAGCATCTACGAGCAGTACTTC.

The chain carries TRBV7-3 and TRBJ2-1; TRBD2 matches at 12 bases. Germline loops: CDR1 SGHTA, CDR2 FQGTGA. The CDR3 sequence is 15 residues long. The V segment lost 2 bases and the J segment 7 bases; nucleotides outside the gene matches: 3. CDR3 DNA sequence: TGTGCCAGCAGCTTACTAGCGGGAGGGCCTAATGAGCAGTTCTTC. This sequence encodes CASSLLAGGPNEQFF.

The genes are TRBV19 and TRBJ1-5, with 10 bases lining up with TRBD1. Per germline, CDR1 LNHDA and CDR2 SQIVND (reference sequence). The CDR3 length is 14 residues. The ends lost 9 bases at V and 4 bases at J; junction bases unmatched: 6. The DNA for the CDR3 is TGTGCCAGCAGACAGGGGGCGAGGAATCAGCCCCAGCATTTT. Protein sequence: CASRQGARNQPQHF. The variable domain in full, completed from reference TRBV19 and TRBJ1-5, reads DGGITQSPKYLFRKEGQNVTLSCEQNLNHDAMYWYRQDPGQGLRLIYYSQIVNDFQKGDIAEGYSVSREKKESFPLTVTSAQKNPTAFYLCASRQGARNQPQHFGDGTRLSIL.

This sequence joins TRBV5-6 and TRBJ2-3, with a possible D match to TRBD1 (6 bases). Per the germline V gene, CDR1 is SGHDT and CDR2 is YYEEEE. There are 15 residues in the CDR3. V was pared by 1 base and J by 0 bases, with 9 bases between. In DNA form, the CDR3 reads TGTGCCAGCAGCTTGACAGGGTTTAGCACAGATACGCAGTATTTT. Translating it yields CASSLTGFSTDTQYF.

The chain uses TRBV6-5 and TRBJ1-2; D is perhaps TRBD1 (6 bases). CDR3 length: 13 residues. Germline CDR1 MNHEY, CDR2 SVGAGI. Trimming shortened V by 7 bases and J by 4 bases, and 13 bases separated the two germline ends. The CDR3 nucleotides are TGTGCCAGCACTCTGGACAGTTCCTATGGCTACACCTTC. Protein sequence: CASTLDSSYGYTF.

This clone was detected a few times. The rearrangement links TRBV18 to TRBJ2-7, with TRBD2 identical over 10 bases. With 4 bases clipped from V and 5 bases from J, the junction kept 8 bases outside the gene matches. Looked up from germline, CDR1 is KGHSH and CDR2 is LQKENI. CDR3 size: 15 residues. CDR3 sequence reads: CASSQTTSGPDEQYF. The CDR3 DNA follows: TGTGCCAGCTCACAAACGACTAGCGGGCCGGACGAGCAGTACTTC.